The 9 T cell receptor beta chains below all came from one sample that was sequenced in a study of vaccination effects on CD4 cells after COVID-19. CD4+ T cells specific for antigen were expanded with viral peptide pools by the ViraFEST assay before sequencing. Subsequent to a culture period of around eleven days, CD4+ T cells were isolated. Participants each got two BNT162b2 or mRNA-1273 vaccine doses. These receptors have no known antigen. The protocol was immunoSEQ multiplex PCR, while the TCRdb copy is restricted to in-frame clones and leaves out a portion. The repertoire holds approximately 61,000 clones, with less than 80% as singletons. This material consisted of CD4+ T cells from PBMCs cultured with HCoV-229E spike peptides, taken after COVID-19 vaccination. Source of these receptors: a human donor who received a COVID-19 vaccine.

This rearrangement joins TRBV19 to TRBJ1-1; 7 bases match TRBD1. CDR3 length: 14 residues. Unmatched junction bases numbered 6, after V lost 4 bases and J lost 4 bases. The V gene's germline CDR1 is LNHDA and CDR2 SQIVND (reference sequence). CDR3 DNA sequence: TGTGCCAGTAGTACAGTACAGGGGCGCACTGAAGCTTTCTTT. It translates to CASSTVQGRTEAFF. Full variable domain (missing parts from reference TRBV19 and TRBJ1-1): DGGITQSPKYLFRKEGQNVTLSCEQNLNHDAMYWYRQDPGQGLRLIYYSQIVNDFQKGDIAEGYSVSREKKESFPLTVTSAQKNPTAFYLCASSTVQGRTEAFFGQGTRLTVV.

The V call is TRBV5-6, the J call TRBJ1-3; D call uncertain. There are 14 residues in the CDR3. Germline V lookup: CDR1 SGHDT, CDR2 YYEEEE. The ends were cut back, 1 base at V and 4 bases at J, with 9 bases in the middle. The CDR3 DNA is TGTGCCAGCAGCTTGAACTACGCGGGAAACACCATATATTTT. Its translation: CASSLNYAGNTIYF.

The chain has TRBV9 and TRBJ2-5, with 8 nucleotides matching TRBD2. V lost 4 bases, J lost 1 base, and 6 bases stayed unmatched. This CDR3 is built from 15 residues. Germline V gene sequence: CDR1 SGDLS, CDR2 YYNGEE. The CDR3 is CASSNGRVVQETQYF. In DNA, the CDR3 is TGTGCCAGCAGCAACGGGAGGGTTGTCCAAGAGACCCAGTACTTC.

The sample holds one count of this clone. The gene calls are TRBV7-7 and TRBJ2-5; D unresolved. Germline CDR1 SSHAT, CDR2 FNYEAQ (reference sequence). V lost 0 bases, J lost 5 bases, and 10 bases lay in between. The length of the CDR3 is 14 residues. CDR3 nucleotide sequence: TGTGCCAGCAGCTTAGCATCTAGGGATGAGACCCAGTACTTC. Translated: CASSLASRDETQYF.

The rearrangement links TRBV5-5 to TRBJ2-7; D unclear. CDR1 and CDR2 from the germline V gene are SGHKS and YYEKEE (reference sequence). V was trimmed by 4 bases and J by 2 bases, leaving 13 bases between them. CDR3 length equals 14 residues. The CDR3 region is CASSATYTAYEQYV. CDR3 nucleotide sequence: TGTGCCAGCAGCGCCACTTACACAGCCTACGAGCAGTACGTC.

The table lists this clone with a count of one. The V and J genes are TRBV9 and TRBJ1-1, with D perhaps TRBD1 (5 bases). Looked up from germline, CDR1 is SGDLS and CDR2 is YYNGEE. This CDR3 has 13 residues. V dropped 0 bases and J dropped 8 bases, with 11 bases sitting between them. CDR3 DNA: TGTGCCAGCAGCGTAGTTACCAGGACAGAAGCTTTCTTT. Amino acids: CASSVVTRTEAFF.

J is TRBJ1-5 and V is TRBV5-1; D is unresolved. V dropped 1 base and J dropped 0 bases, with 8 bases sitting between them. This CDR3 contains 15 residues. From germline, CDR1 is SGHRS and CDR2 YFSETQ. The CDR3 spells CASSLSSNSNQPQHF. The CDR3, as DNA: TGCGCCAGCAGCTTGTCCAGCAATAGCAATCAGCCCCAGCATTTT.

V is TRBV11-2 and J is TRBJ1-1, with unresolved D. The V gene's germline CDR1 is SGHAT and CDR2 FQNNGV. The CDR3 is 15 amino acids. Trimming left V 3 bases short and J 5 bases short, with 16 bases between. The CDR3 sequence is CASSLLRGLRTEAFF. The DNA of the CDR3 is TGTGCCAGCAGCTTGTTGAGAGGGTTGAGAACTGAAGCTTTCTTT. Based on the CDR3 plus reference TRBV11-2 and TRBJ1-1, the full variable domain is EAGVAQSPRYKIIEKRQSVAFWCNPISGHATLYWYQQILGQGPKLLIQFQNNGVVDDSQLPKDRFSAERLKGVDSTLKIQPAKLEDSAVYLCASSLLRGLRTEAFFGQGTRLTVV.

This chain uses TRBV7-2 with TRBJ2-1; D gene unclear. Trimming left V 6 bases short and J 10 bases short, with 16 bases between. The CDR3 spans 13 residues. Germline CDR1 is SGHTA and CDR2 is FQGNSA. CDR3 DNA sequence: TGTGCCAGCAGAGGTTACGGTTCTTGGGAGCAGTTCTTC. This encodes CASRGYGSWEQFF. Supplemented by reference TRBV7-2 and TRBJ2-1, the full variable domain reads GAGVSQSPSNKVTEKGKDVELRCDPISGHTALYWYRQSLGQGLEFLIYFQGNSAPDKSGLPSDRFSAERTGGSVSTLTIQRTQQEDSAVYLCASRGYGSWEQFFGPGTRLTVL.